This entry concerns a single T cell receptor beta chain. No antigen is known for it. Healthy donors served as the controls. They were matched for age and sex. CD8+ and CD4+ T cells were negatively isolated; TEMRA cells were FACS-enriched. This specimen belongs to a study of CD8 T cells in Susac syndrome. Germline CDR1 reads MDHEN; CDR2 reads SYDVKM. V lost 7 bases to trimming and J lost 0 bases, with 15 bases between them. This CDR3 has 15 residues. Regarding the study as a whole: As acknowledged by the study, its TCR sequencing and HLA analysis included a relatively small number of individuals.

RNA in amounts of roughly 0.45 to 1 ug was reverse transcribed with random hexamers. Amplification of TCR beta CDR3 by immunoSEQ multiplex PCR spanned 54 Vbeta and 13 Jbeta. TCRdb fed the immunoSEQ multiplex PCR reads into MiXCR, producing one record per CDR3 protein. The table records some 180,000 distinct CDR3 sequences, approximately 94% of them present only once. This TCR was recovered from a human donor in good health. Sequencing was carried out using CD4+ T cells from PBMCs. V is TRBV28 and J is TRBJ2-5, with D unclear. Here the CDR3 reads CASTRQRRYQETQYF. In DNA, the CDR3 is TGTGCCAGCACCCGTCAAAGGAGATACCAAGAGACCCAGTACTTC.